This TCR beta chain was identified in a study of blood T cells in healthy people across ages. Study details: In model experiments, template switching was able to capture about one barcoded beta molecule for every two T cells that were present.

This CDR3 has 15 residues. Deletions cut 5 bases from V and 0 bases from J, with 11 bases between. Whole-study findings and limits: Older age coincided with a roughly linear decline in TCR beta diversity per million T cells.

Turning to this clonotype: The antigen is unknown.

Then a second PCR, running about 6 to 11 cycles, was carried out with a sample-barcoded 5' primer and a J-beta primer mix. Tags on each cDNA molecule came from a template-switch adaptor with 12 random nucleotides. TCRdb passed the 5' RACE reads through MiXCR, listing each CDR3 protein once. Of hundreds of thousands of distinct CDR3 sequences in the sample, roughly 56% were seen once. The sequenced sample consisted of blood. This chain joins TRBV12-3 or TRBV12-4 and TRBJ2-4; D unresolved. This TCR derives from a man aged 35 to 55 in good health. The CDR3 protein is CASSLSNLAKNIQYF. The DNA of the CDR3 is TGTGCCAGCAGTCTATCCAACCTAGCCAAAAACATTCAGTACTTC.